The T cell receptor beta chain described here comes from a study of T cell changes during pregnancy in multiple sclerosis. Data came from immunoSEQ multiplex PCR; TCRdb stores just in-frame clones and leaves some out. The table shows about 40,000 clones, with over 70% occurring only once. V lost 2 bases to trimming and J lost 0 bases; unmatched junction nucleotides: 1. The CDR3 is made up of 17 amino acids. Germline CDR1 KGHSH, CDR2 LQKENI. The clonotype was recovered from a female donor in good health, enrolled as a control in a pregnancy study. V usage is TRBV18 and J usage is TRBJ2-1, with 13 positions matching TRBD2. Specimen: peripheral blood, collected in the first trimester of pregnancy. The CDR3 loop reads CASSPGTSGTSYNEQFF. Written as DNA, the CDR3 is TGTGCCAGCTCACCAGGGACTAGCGGGACCTCCTACAATGAGCAGTTCTTC.